This T cell receptor (beta chain) was observed in a study of regulatory T cells in long-lasting Graves disease. General study points: Sharing of public clonotypes was greater in persistent patients (about 2,700) than in new patients (roughly 1,000). Since the sample size was small, accuracy may have been reduced.

The TCR beta library used iRepertoire HTBI primers with Arm-PCR amplification of CDR3. TCRdb re-analysed the multiplex PCR reads in MiXCR, keeping a single row per CDR3 protein. The sample gives more than 300,000 distinct CDR3 sequences, roughly 20% of which show up once; around 30% is in the top ten. This clonotype was observed many times. Its antigen is not identified. This sample's time point: persistent/refractory GD, antithyroid drugs over 5 years with positive TRAb. PBMCs were the source of the RNA used for TCR sequencing. Graves' disease diagnosis was established per American Thyroid Association guidelines. The TCR was taken from a woman aged 40 to 50 with Graves disease. Source: peripheral blood mononuclear cells (PBMCs), taken when the disease was refractory, from a patient treated with antithyroid drugs.

The CDR3, as DNA: TGTGCCAGCAGTTACAGGGAGGGGAACATTCAGTACTTC. Translated: CASSYREGNIQYF. The chain links TRBV27 to TRBJ2-4; D is possibly TRBD2 (7 bases). Germline V gene sequence: CDR1 MNHEY, CDR2 SMNVEV (reference sequence). Trimming took off 4 bases at V and 7 bases at J, with 11 bases between the two ends. The CDR3 covers 13 residues.